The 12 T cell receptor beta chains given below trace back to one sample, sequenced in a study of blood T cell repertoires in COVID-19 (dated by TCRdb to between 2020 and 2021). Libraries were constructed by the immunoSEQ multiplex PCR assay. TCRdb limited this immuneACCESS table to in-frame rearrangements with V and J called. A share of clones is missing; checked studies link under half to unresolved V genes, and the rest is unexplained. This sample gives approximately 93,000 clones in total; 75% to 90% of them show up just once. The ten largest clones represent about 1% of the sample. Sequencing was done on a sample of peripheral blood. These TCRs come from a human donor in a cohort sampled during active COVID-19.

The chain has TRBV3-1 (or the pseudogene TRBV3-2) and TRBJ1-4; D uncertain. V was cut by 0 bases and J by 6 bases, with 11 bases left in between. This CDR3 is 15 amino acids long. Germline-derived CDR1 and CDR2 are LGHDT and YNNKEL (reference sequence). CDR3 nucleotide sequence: TGTGCCAGCAGCCAAGACCAATTGGCGGATGAAAAACTGTTTTTT. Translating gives CASSQDQLADEKLFF.

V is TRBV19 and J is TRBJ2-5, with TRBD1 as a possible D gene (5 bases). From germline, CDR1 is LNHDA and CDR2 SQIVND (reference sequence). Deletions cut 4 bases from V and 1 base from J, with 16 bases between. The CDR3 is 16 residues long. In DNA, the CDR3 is TGTGCCAGTAGTAAAGGGGCCGTCACCCCCCAAGAGACCCAGTACTTC. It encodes CASSKGAVTPQETQYF.

The CDR3 here is CASSSGRRGGNQPQHF. In nucleotides, the CDR3 is TGTGCCAGCAGCTCCGGACGAAGGGGAGGGAATCAGCCCCAGCATTTT. The genes are TRBV6-6 and TRBJ1-5; tentative D call: TRBD1 (5 bases). CDR1 MNHNY and CDR2 SVGAGI come from the germline V gene (reference sequence). The germline V and J ends were trimmed by 6 bases and 4 bases, with 19 bases remaining between them. CDR3 length: 16 amino acids.

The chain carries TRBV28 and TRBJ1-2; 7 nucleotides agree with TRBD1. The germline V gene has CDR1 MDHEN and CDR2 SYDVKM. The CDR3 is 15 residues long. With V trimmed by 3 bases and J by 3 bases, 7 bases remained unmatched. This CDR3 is CASSFTDRRDYGYTF. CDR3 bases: TGTGCCAGCAGTTTCACGGACAGGAGGGACTATGGCTACACCTTC.

The CDR3 is CASSLGTSGSYEQFF. The CDR3 nucleotides are TGTGCCAGCAGCTTGGGAACTAGCGGGAGTTATGAGCAGTTCTTC. The chain employs TRBV5-8 and TRBJ2-1; 11 bases map to TRBD2. The CDR3 consists of 15 residues. Germline loops: CDR1 SGHTS, CDR2 YDEGEE. Trimming took 0 bases from V and 8 from J; bases not matched to a gene: 4.

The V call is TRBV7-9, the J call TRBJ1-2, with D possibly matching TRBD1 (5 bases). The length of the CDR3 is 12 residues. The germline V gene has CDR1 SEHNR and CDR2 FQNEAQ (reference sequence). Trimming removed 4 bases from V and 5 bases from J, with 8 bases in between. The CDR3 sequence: CASSSGSYGYTF. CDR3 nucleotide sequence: TGTGCCAGCAGCTCAGGGTCTTATGGCTACACCTTC.

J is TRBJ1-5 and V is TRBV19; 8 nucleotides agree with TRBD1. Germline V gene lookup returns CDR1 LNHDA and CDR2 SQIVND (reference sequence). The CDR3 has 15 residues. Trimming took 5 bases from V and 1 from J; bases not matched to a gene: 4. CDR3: CASSLGQGSNQPQHF. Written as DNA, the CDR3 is TGTGCCAGTAGTTTAGGACAGGGAAGCAATCAGCCCCAGCATTTT.

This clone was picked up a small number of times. The CDR3 DNA reads as TGTGCCAGCAGTTACTCCCGGACAGAACGCCCCTATGGCTACACCTTC. Its protein is CASSYSRTERPYGYTF. V is TRBV6-2 or TRBV6-3 and J is TRBJ1-2; tentative D call: TRBD1 (6 bases). The V and J ends lost 0 bases and 4 bases respectively, with 15 bases between them. Germline lookup yields CDR1 MNHEY and CDR2 SVGEGT. This CDR3 contains 16 residues.

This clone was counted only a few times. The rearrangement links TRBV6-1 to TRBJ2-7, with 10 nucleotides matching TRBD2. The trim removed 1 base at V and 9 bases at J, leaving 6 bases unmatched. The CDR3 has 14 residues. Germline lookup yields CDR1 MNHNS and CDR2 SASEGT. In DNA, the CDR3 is TGTGCCAGCAGTGAAGGGACTAGCGGCGCGGGGCAGTACTTC. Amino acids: CASSEGTSGAGQYF.

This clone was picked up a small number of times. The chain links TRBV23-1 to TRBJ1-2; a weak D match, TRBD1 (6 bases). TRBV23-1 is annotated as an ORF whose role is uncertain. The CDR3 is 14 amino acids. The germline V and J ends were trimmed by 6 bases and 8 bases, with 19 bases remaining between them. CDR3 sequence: CASSHLTGPLGYTF. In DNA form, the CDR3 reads TGCGCCAGCAGCCACCTGACAGGCCCCTTGGGCTACACCTTC.

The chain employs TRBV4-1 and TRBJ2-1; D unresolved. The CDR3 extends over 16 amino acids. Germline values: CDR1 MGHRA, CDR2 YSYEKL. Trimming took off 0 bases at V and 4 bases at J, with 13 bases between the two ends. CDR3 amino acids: CASSQENSLLYNEQFF. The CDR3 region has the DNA TGCGCCAGCAGCCAAGAAAACAGCCTATTGTACAATGAGCAGTTCTTC.

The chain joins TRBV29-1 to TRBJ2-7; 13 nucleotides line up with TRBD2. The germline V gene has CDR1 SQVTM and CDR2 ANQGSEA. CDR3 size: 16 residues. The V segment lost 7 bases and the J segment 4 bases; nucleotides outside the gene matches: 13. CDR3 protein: CSGIGGGGLAGYEQYF. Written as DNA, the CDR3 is TGCAGCGGGATTGGGGGAGGGGGACTAGCGGGATACGAGCAGTACTTC.